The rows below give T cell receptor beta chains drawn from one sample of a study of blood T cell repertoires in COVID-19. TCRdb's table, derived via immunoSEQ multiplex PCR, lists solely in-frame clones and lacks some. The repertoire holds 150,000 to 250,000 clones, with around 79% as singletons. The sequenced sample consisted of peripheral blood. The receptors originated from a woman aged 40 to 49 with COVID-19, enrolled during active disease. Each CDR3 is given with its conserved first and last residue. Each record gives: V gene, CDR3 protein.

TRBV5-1 CASSLEGTAGANVLTF
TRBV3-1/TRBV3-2 CASSHSNEQFF
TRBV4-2 CASSQVAGGTDEQFF
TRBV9 CASSVSDNSPLHF
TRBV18 CASSPEAGLVLNTGELFF
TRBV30 CAWRGRTRLQETQYF
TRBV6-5 CASSRQGGLQFF
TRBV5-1 CASSLGLAGEIDEQYF
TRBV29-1 CSVDLSGTGQEYTF
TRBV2 CASSTEGQGNTEAFF
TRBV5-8 CASSSGQTNTGELFF
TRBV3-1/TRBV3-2 CASSGLTGGTETQYF
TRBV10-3 CAISELRGPGANVLTF
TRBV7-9 CASSLTTGGYKQYF
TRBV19 CASSISRGQETQYF